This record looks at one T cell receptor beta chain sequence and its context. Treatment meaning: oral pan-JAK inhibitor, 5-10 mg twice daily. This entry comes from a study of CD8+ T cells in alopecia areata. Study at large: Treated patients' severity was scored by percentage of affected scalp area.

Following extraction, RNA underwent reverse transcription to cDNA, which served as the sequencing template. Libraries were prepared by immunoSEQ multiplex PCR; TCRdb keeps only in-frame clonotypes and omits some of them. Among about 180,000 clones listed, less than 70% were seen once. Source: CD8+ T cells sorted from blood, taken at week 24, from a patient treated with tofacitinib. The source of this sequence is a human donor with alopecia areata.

The CDR3 sequence: CASSFSGSTYNEQFF. CDR3 nucleotides: TGTGCCAGCAGCTTCTCAGGGAGCACCTACAATGAGCAGTTCTTC. This chain links TRBV11-2 with TRBJ2-1; D is tentatively TRBD1 or TRBD2 (5 bases each). The CDR3 consists of 15 residues. Germline V gene sequence: CDR1 SGHAT, CDR2 FQNNGV. Trimming pared 3 bases from V and 2 bases from J, leaving 11 bases between. Variable domain in full (rest from reference TRBV11-2 and TRBJ2-1): EAGVAQSPRYKIIEKRQSVAFWCNPISGHATLYWYQQILGQGPKLLIQFQNNGVVDDSQLPKDRFSAERLKGVDSTLKIQPAKLEDSAVYLCASSFSGSTYNEQFFGPGTRLTVL.